A selection of T cell receptor beta chains follows, all from one sample in a study of blood T cell repertoires in COVID-19. The method was immunoSEQ multiplex PCR; TCRdb's version includes in-frame clones alone and lacks a portion of them. Of 450,000 to 600,000 clones in the sample, around 87% were seen once. The sample comprised PBMCs or T cells enriched from blood (not recorded which). These receptors came from a woman aged 18-29 years who had recovered from COVID-19. Both conserved end residues are part of each CDR3. Each record gives: CDR3 DNA, CDR3 protein, V gene, D gene, clone size, J gene. The D gene is left open where the match is weak. Some rows mark clone size as missing; the rest say once, few, many or name a class of expanded clone.

TGTGCCATTACTCTCGCCAGCAATCAGCCCCAGCATTTT,CAITLASNQPQHF,TRBV2,-,few,TRBJ1-5
TGTGCCAGCAGCTCGCTTGGAGGGACCGGGGAGCTGTTTTTT,CASSSLGGTGELFF,TRBV5-4,-,few,TRBJ2-2
TGTGCCAGCAGCCGGGGAGGTCGTGGGACCCAGTACTTC,CASSRGGRGTQYF,TRBV3-1/TRBV3-2,-,-,TRBJ2-5
TGTGCCAGCAGTCCGTCAGGGGGCTCGGGTCAGCCCCAGCATTTT,CASSPSGGSGQPQHF,TRBV6-5,TRBD1,-,TRBJ1-5
TGTGCCTGGAGTGTGGGGGCTAATTCACCCCTCCACTTT,CAWSVGANSPLHF,TRBV30,-,-,TRBJ1-6
TGCGCCAGCAGCTTGCTGACAGGGGAAACAGATACGCAGTATTTT,CASSLLTGETDTQYF,TRBV5-1,TRBD1,-,TRBJ2-3
TGTGCCAGCAGCTCCTCCAGGGGGCGCTACAATGAGCAGTTCTTC,CASSSSRGRYNEQFF,TRBV7-8,TRBD1,once,TRBJ2-1
TGTGCCAGCAGTCGACAGGGAACCGATTCACCCCTCCACTTT,CASSRQGTDSPLHF,TRBV6-5,TRBD1,-,TRBJ1-6
TGTGCCAGCAGCCACGCAACCCCGGCGGACATAGGCTATGGCTACACCTTC,CASSHATPADIGYGYTF,TRBV4-2,-,-,TRBJ1-2
TGTGCCAGCAGCCTATCGGGACTCGTCTCCTACGAGCAGTACTTC,CASSLSGLVSYEQYF,TRBV3-1/TRBV3-2,-,-,TRBJ2-7
TGTGCCAGTAGTACGTCGACAGGGGACCCCTTCTATGGCTACACCTTC,CASSTSTGDPFYGYTF,TRBV19,TRBD1,-,TRBJ1-2
TGTGCCAGCAGCTTAGGTCTAGCGGGGGCAGCGAACACCGGGGAGCTGTTTTTT,CASSLGLAGAANTGELFF,TRBV13,TRBD2,-,TRBJ2-2
TGTGCCAGTAGTATGGCGCCGGACAGCCCCTACGAGCAGTACTTC,CASSMAPDSPYEQYF,TRBV19,-,-,TRBJ2-7
TGTGCCAGCAGTCCCCATGGGACAGGGGATGGCTACACCTTC,CASSPHGTGDGYTF,TRBV28,TRBD1,-,TRBJ1-2
TGTGCCAGCAGCCCCGGACTAGCGGGGGGGCTTGGTGTGGAGACCCAGTACTTC,CASSPGLAGGLGVETQYF,TRBV5-6,TRBD2,-,TRBJ2-5
TGTGCCAGCAGCTTAGGCGCCAGGGGGGACTATGGCTACACCTTC,CASSLGARGDYGYTF,TRBV11-3,TRBD1,-,TRBJ1-2
TGTGCCAGTAGTGGCGACGGGGGGAGCTCCTACAATGAGCAGTTCTTC,CASSGDGGSSYNEQFF,TRBV19,TRBD2,-,TRBJ2-1
TGTGCCTGGAGTGTTTCTGGGTGGGGCACGAACTATGGCTACACCTTC,CAWSVSGWGTNYGYTF,TRBV30,-,-,TRBJ1-2
TGTGCCAGCAGCTTAGATTCTAGCCGAGATACGCAGTATTTT,CASSLDSSRDTQYF,TRBV11-2,-,-,TRBJ2-3
TGTGCCAGCAGCTTGACAGTGAACACTGAAGCTTTCTTT,CASSLTVNTEAFF,TRBV27,-,once,TRBJ1-1
TGTGCCAGCAGCCAAACGGGAAACTATGGCTACACCTTC,CASSQTGNYGYTF,TRBV4-2,-,-,TRBJ1-2
TGTGCCAGCAGCCAAGTGGGGACAGGGACGTTTAACTATGGCTACACCTTC,CASSQVGTGTFNYGYTF,TRBV3-1/TRBV3-2,TRBD1,-,TRBJ1-2
TGTGCCAGCAGCTCCAGGGGAAAGGAGTATGGCTACACCTTC,CASSSRGKEYGYTF,TRBV7-3,-,-,TRBJ1-2
TGTGCCAGCAGCTTGGACAGGGGCTACGAGCAGTACTTC,CASSLDRGYEQYF,TRBV7-9,TRBD1,-,TRBJ2-7
TGTGCCAGCTCACCAAGCTTGATACCGGGACAGGGGAGTTCACCCCTCCACTTT,CASSPSLIPGQGSSPLHF,TRBV18,TRBD1,-,TRBJ1-6
TGTGCCAGCAGTTCCCTCCGGACAGGGGCGGATCAGCCCCAGCATTTT,CASSSLRTGADQPQHF,TRBV28,TRBD1,-,TRBJ1-5
TGTGCCAGCAGTCCAGGGGGTGTCCAAGAGACCCAGTACTTC,CASSPGGVQETQYF,TRBV28,TRBD1,-,TRBJ2-5
TGTGCCAGCAGCCCGACGGGGGTAGGCGGCACTGAAGCTTTCTTT,CASSPTGVGGTEAFF,TRBV7-9,-,-,TRBJ1-1
TGTGCCAGCAGTGGCCTTTCCAGGTGGGAGCCCCAGCATTTT,CASSGLSRWEPQHF,TRBV6-4,-,-,TRBJ1-5